Listed here are 7 T cell receptor beta chains from one sample, sequenced in a study of blood T cell repertoires in COVID-19. Some clones are missing from TCRdb's copy, which holds only in-frame ones; the method was immunoSEQ multiplex PCR. Counted here are more than 150,000 clones, 82% occurring once; the ten biggest clones make up about 11%. Sequenced input: PBMCs or T cells enriched from blood (not recorded which). The receptors were gathered from a middle-aged man who had recovered from COVID-19.

The chain is built from TRBV28 and TRBJ2-7, with 10 bases lining up with TRBD2. In germline, CDR1 is MDHEN, CDR2 SYDVKM. V was clipped by 11 bases and J by 3 bases; unmatched bases: 13. The CDR3 sequence is 15 residues long. The CDR3 region is CAVGRSGRAVYEQYF. CDR3 nucleotide sequence: TGTGCCGTAGGACGAAGCGGGAGGGCCGTCTACGAGCAGTACTTC.

V is TRBV28 and J is TRBJ1-1; 8 positions match TRBD1. CDR3 length: 17 residues. Per germline, CDR1 MDHEN and CDR2 SYDVKM. With V trimmed by 0 bases and J by 1 base, 7 bases remained unmatched. For the CDR3, the DNA is TGTGCCAGCAGTTTATGGGGCAGGGGGCCGGGGAACACTGAAGCTTTCTTT. This codes for CASSLWGRGPGNTEAFF. Supplemented by reference TRBV28 and TRBJ1-1, the full variable domain reads DVKVTQSSRYLVKRTGEKVFLECVQDMDHENMFWYRQDPGLGLRLIYFSYDVKMKEKGDIPEGYSVSREKKERFSLILESASTNQTSMYLCASSLWGRGPGNTEAFFGQGTRLTVV.

This clone was seen just once. The J gene is TRBJ1-1, the V gene TRBV5-4, with 9 bases aligning to TRBD1. Trimming removed 4 bases from V and 5 bases from J; junction bases left unmatched: 6. From germline, CDR1 is SGHNT and CDR2 YYREEE (reference sequence). The CDR3 spans 14 residues. This CDR3 reads CASSPRDRVTEAFF. DNA for the CDR3: TGTGCCAGCAGCCCTCGGGACAGGGTGACTGAAGCTTTCTTT.

V gene TRBV6-5 combines with J gene TRBJ2-3; a weak D match, TRBD2 (5 bases). CDR1 is MNHEY, CDR2 SVGAGI, per germline. The CDR3 sequence is 14 residues long. Trimming took 5 bases from V and 1 from J, leaving 10 bases between them. In DNA form, the CDR3 reads TGTGCCAGCAGTCTAGCCTTCCGCACAGATACGCAGTATTTT. Its translation is CASSLAFRTDTQYF.

The J gene is TRBJ2-1, the V gene TRBV29-1; 9 bases align to TRBD2. CDR3 size: 14 residues. J gave up 2 bases and V 7 bases, and 6 bases lay outside the gene matches. CDR1 SQVTM and CDR2 ANQGSEA come from the germline V gene. The DNA of the CDR3 is TGCAGCGGTCGCGGGAGGGGCGCCTACAATGAGCAGTTCTTC. It is translated as CSGRGRGAYNEQFF.

The V call is TRBV19, the J call TRBJ1-5; a weak D match, TRBD1 (6 bases). The V gene lost 5 bases and the J gene lost 0 bases, with 11 bases spanning the gap. CDR1 LNHDA and CDR2 SQIVND come from the germline V gene (reference sequence). The CDR3 loop spans 15 amino acids. The DNA of the CDR3 is TGTGCCAGTAGTTTCACAGGGAATAGCAATCAGCCCCAGCATTTT. It encodes CASSFTGNSNQPQHF.

This clone was detected once. V usage is TRBV10-3 and J usage is TRBJ2-1; the match to TRBD2 covers 11 bases. V shed 10 bases and J 1 base; nucleotides not matched to a gene: 12. This CDR3 is built from 17 residues. Germline CDR1 and CDR2: ENHRY and SYGVKD. This chain's CDR3 is CATAGTSGGASYNEQFF. CDR3 in DNA: TGTGCCACCGCCGGGACTAGCGGAGGTGCTTCCTACAATGAGCAGTTCTTC.